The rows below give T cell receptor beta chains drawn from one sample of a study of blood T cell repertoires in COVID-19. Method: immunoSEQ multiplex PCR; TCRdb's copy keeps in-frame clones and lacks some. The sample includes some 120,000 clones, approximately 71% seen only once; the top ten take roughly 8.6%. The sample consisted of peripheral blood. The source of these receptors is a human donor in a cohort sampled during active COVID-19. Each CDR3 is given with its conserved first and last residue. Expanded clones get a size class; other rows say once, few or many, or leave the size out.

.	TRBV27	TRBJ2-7	CASSLVGQGPYEQYF
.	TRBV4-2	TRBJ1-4	CASSQDRDRGQEKLFF
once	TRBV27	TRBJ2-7	CATRGGGLYEQYF
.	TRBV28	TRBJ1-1	CASGGPYTEAFF
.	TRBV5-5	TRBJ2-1	CASGASSYNEQFF
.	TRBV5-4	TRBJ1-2	CASSLARPQRGGYTF
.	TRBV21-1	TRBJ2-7	CASSPKRETGSYEQYF
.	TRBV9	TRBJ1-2	CASSGFSGQGLPPGSYTF
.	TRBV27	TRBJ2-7	CASSLSAPGGASYEQYF
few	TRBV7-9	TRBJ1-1	CASSPSWTYQNTEAFF
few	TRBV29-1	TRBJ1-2	CSVVGLGTEGGYTF
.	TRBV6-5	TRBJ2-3	CASSVGGASTDTQYF
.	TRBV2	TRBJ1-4	CASSEDRATNEKLFF
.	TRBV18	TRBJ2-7	CASSPSREYEQYF
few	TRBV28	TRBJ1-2	CASSPGQGPNYGYTF
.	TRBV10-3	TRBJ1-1	CAIRGQGDTEAFF
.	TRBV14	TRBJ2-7	CASSTYRGLAYEQYF
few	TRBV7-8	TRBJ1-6	CASSPRQGPNSPLHF
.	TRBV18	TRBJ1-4	CASSPLGTGVEKLFF
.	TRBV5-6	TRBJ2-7	CASSLEGTGLYEQYF
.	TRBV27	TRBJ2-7	CASSLQGASYEQYF
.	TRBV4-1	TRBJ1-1	CASSQDATNTEAFF
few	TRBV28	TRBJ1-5	CASSLETGTKNQPQHF
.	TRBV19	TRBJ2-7	CASSIERGSYEQYF
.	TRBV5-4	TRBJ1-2	CASSLALVGTGYTF
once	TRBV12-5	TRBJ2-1	CASGFVPSSYNEQFF
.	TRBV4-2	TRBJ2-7	CASSQDRDYEQYF
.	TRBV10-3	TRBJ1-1	CAISDPGQTNTEAFF
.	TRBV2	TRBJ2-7	CASRQDSYEQYF
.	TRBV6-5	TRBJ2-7	CASSYSGQGTPYEQYF
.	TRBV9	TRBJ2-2	CASSVATGAANTGELFF
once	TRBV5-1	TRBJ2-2	CASSLARDRGTIALKTGELFF
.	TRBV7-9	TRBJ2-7	CASSLDSHYEQYF
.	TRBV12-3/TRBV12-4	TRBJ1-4	CASSSGADEKLFF
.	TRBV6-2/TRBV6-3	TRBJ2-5	CASSLTVGGETQYF
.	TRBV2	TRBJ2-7	CATNRDRGYEQYF
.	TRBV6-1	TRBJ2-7	CASSGGGLAGPSSYEQYF
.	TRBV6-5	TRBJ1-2	CASRDRGTGNGYTF
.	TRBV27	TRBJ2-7	CASSQSGWGASYEQYF
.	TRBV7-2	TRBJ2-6	CASSQLAGATGANVLTF
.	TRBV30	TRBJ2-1	CAWSVRLAGTGNEQFF
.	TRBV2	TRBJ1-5	CASSEGRAGQPQHF
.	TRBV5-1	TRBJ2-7	CASSLSTGFGYEQYF
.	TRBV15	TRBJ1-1	CATSSLQGANTEAFF
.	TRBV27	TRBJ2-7	CASRQVLSSRYEQYF
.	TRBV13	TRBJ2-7	CASSPLQGVYEQYF
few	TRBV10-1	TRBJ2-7	CASSESGRGRTYEQYF
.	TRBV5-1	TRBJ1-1	CASSLDGTGRTEAFF
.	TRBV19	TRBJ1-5	CASSMVNRASQPQHF
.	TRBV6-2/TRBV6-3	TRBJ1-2	CASSYSTGQENYGYTF
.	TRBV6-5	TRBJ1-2	CASSYSGYGYTF
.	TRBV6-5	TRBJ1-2	CASSPGGVRYGYTF
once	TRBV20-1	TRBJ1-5	CSASGVDRAKGSNQPQHF
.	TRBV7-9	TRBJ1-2	CASSLAGQGPAGDYGYTF
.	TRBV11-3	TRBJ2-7	CASSLAFSGRNYEQYF